These 2 T cell receptor beta chains share one sample of origin, sequenced in a study of shared clonotypes between healthy human individuals. Sequencing used immunoSEQ multiplex PCR; TCRdb keeps in-frame clones, though not all of them. This sample has millions of clones; 95% occur once, and the top ten carry under 0.15%. Sequencing was done on a sample of naive CD4+ T cells sorted from blood. Subset: CD45RA+ positively selected. These receptors were taken from a man younger than 30 in good health.

This chain connects TRBV7-2 to TRBJ1-2; TRBD1 is a possible D gene (5 bases). The CDR3 covers 13 residues. Germline CDR1 SGHTA, CDR2 FQGNSA. The V end was cut by 4 bases, the J end by 3 bases, with 9 bases between. CDR3 DNA: TGTGCCAGCAGCTCTGGGGGTGACTATGGCTACACCTTC. It specifies CASSSGGDYGYTF.

This chain joins TRBV10-3 and TRBJ2-3; D not certain. The CDR3 extends over 15 amino acids. V lost 10 bases, J lost 0 bases, and 17 bases lay in between. CDR1 is ENHRY, CDR2 SYGVKD, per germline. The CDR3 region is CATTPDLSSTDTQYF. The CDR3 DNA follows: TGTGCCACTACCCCGGACCTATCTAGCACAGATACGCAGTATTTT.